This record covers a single T cell receptor (beta chain). The CDR3 is made up of 15 amino acids. Germline CDR1 LNHNV, CDR2 YYDKDF (reference sequence). Losses at the gene ends were 3 bases for V and 8 bases for J; bases not matched to a gene: 10. The assay was immunoSEQ multiplex PCR, and TCRdb's table has in-frame clones only and misses some. The sample contains some 170,000 clones, around nine tenths of which appear only once. This record comes from a study of cytotoxic CD8 clonotypes in ibrutinib-treated CLL. Across the whole study: Responses comprised 25 or so partial and 2 complete; at median approximately 70 months, about 15 remained remitted and about twelve progressed. A mean of around 260,000 productive templates and just under 95,000 productive rearrangements was obtained per sample.

Genomic DNA for TCR beta libraries, 2 to 2.5 micrograms, came from cryopreserved PBMCs. The sample consisted of PBMCs, taken at disease progression, from a patient treated with ibrutinib. The V and J genes are TRBV15 and TRBJ2-4; TRBD1 matches at 7 bases. This sequence originates from a human donor with chronic lymphocytic leukemia. The CDR3 is CATSRDRWTGDIQYF. In nucleotides, the CDR3 is TGTGCCACCAGCAGGGACAGGTGGACTGGGGACATTCAGTACTTC.